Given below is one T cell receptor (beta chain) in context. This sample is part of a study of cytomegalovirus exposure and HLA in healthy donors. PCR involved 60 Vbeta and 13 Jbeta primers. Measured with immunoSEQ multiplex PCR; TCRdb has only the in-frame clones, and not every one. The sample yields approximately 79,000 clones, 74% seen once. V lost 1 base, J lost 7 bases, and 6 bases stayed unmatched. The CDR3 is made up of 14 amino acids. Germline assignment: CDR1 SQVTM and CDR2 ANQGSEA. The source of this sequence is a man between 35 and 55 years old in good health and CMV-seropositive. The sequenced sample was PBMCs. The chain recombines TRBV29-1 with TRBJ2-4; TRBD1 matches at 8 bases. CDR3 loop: CSVEGRDRGNIQYF. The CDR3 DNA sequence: TGCAGCGTTGAAGGGAGAGACAGGGGTAACATTCAGTACTTC.